This is a list of T cell receptor beta chains from one sample in a study of T cell responses to AZD1222 COVID-19 vaccine. Using immunoSEQ multiplex PCR, the repertoire was profiled, and TCRdb retains in-frame clones only, with some absent. Of 100,000 to 120,000 clones in the sample, around 90% were seen once. Sequencing was performed on peripheral blood, taken 28 days after the second AZD1222 dose. The receptors stem from an adult who received the AZD1222 COVID-19 vaccine. The conserved cysteine and the conserved F or W are not part of the CDR3 here. Each record gives: J gene, V gene, CDR3 protein.

J: TRBJ1-2; V: TRBV19; CDR3: ASSVEDGNYGYT
J: TRBJ2-1; V: TRBV2; CDR3: ASSERGGGEQF
J: TRBJ2-2; V: TRBV9; CDR3: ASSVGTVTGELF
J: TRBJ2-1; V: TRBV5-5; CDR3: ASSFFVGGEQF
J: TRBJ1-1; V: TRBV11-3; CDR3: ASSLPETGDTEAF
J: TRBJ2-5; V: TRBV19; CDR3: ASSTTGGPQETQY
J: TRBJ2-5; V: TRBV5-1; CDR3: ASSLVPGTQETQY
J: TRBJ2-7; V: TRBV10-1; CDR3: ASRELVGGIYEQY
J: TRBJ1-5; V: TRBV18; CDR3: ASSPGPLDQPQH
J: TRBJ1-1; V: TRBV5-4; CDR3: ASSINRGLGTEAF
J: TRBJ1-1; V: TRBV29-1; CDR3: SVTPGPEAF
J: TRBJ1-5; V: TRBV12-2; CDR3: ASRLVSRSGGPTPQPQH
J: TRBJ1-1; V: TRBV29-1; CDR3: SADVGARGTEAF
J: TRBJ2-3; V: TRBV2; CDR3: ASQKDYFAADTQY
J: TRBJ2-1; V: TRBV5-1; CDR3: ASSLARDHWF
J: TRBJ1-2; V: TRBV4-1; CDR3: ASSRRAGTSYGYT
J: TRBJ2-1; V: TRBV6-2/TRBV6-3; CDR3: ASSFGGSLSYNEQF
J: TRBJ2-1; V: TRBV6-5; CDR3: ASTDGTGVIDQF
J: TRBJ1-6; V: TRBV28; CDR3: ASSLLFLSGQGSPLH